The entry below describes one T cell receptor (beta chain). Its antigen is unknown. These data come from a study of CD8+ T cells in alopecia areata. Looking at the study overall: Tofacitinib administration to treated patients was oral, at 5 to 10 mg twice daily. Study observations and caveats: In scalp, tofacitinib significantly decreased clonality and expanded CD8+ clones among the top 100. In blood and scalp, many expanded lesional clones persisted during tofacitinib.

Investigators isolated RNA and reverse transcribed it into cDNA to act as the sequencing template. Only in-frame clones appear in the TCRdb table, and some are missing; sequencing was by immunoSEQ multiplex PCR. This table holds around 100,000 clones, 44% found once. Treatment reported: oral pan-JAK inhibitor, 5-10 mg twice daily. The sample in question was CD8+ T cells sorted from blood, obtained at week 24, from a patient treated with tofacitinib. The TCR comes from a human donor with alopecia areata.

The CDR3 loop reads CSVSDTYSNQPQHF. CDR3 sequence (DNA): TGCAGCGTTTCGGACACTTATAGCAATCAGCCCCAGCATTTT. The genes are TRBV29-1 and TRBJ1-5; the D gene is possibly TRBD1 (5 bases). The CDR3 is 14 amino acids. CDR1 is SQVTM and CDR2 is ANQGSEA in the germline V gene. Trimming pared 5 bases from V and 0 bases from J, leaving 11 bases between.